What follows are 27 T cell receptor beta chains derived from one specimen sequenced in a study of blood T cell repertoires in COVID-19. Some clones are missing from TCRdb's copy, which holds only in-frame ones; the method was immunoSEQ multiplex PCR. Among under 200,000 clones listed, almost 85% were seen once. The sequenced material came from PBMCs or T cells enriched from blood (not recorded which). The receptor source for this set is a man aged 50-60 years who had recovered from COVID-19.

The chain carries TRBV6-5 and TRBJ1-5; 7 bases agree with TRBD1. The V gene end was trimmed by 6 bases and the J gene end by 3 bases; junction bases not matched to a gene: 5. Germline V gene data show CDR1 as MNHEY and CDR2 as SVGAGI. The CDR3 runs to 14 residues. CDR3 in DNA: TGTGCCAGCAGACTAGGGACAGTCAATCAGCCCCAGCATTTT. Residues: CASRLGTVNQPQHF.

This rearrangement joins TRBV29-1 to TRBJ1-2; tentative D call: TRBD1 (5 bases). CDR1 and CDR2 (germline): SQVTM, ANQGSEA. The CDR3 loop spans 12 amino acids. Trimming shortened V by 7 bases and J by 7 bases, and 16 bases separated the two germline ends. The CDR3 nucleotides are TGCAGCGCTGTGGAGGGGCATCGTGGCTACACCTTC. Its protein product is CSAVEGHRGYTF.

A few counts support this clone. V and J are TRBV28 and TRBJ2-7, with 11 bases lining up with TRBD2. The V and J ends lost 8 bases and 4 bases, in that order; junction bases with no gene match: 10. Per germline, CDR1 MDHEN and CDR2 SYDVKM. The CDR3 covers 15 residues. CDR3 sequence reads: CASGVAGGVGYEQYF. Here the CDR3 DNA reads TGTGCCAGCGGAGTAGCGGGAGGGGTAGGATACGAGCAGTACTTC. The variable domain in full, completed from reference TRBV28 and TRBJ2-7, reads DVKVTQSSRYLVKRTGEKVFLECVQDMDHENMFWYRQDPGLGLRLIYFSYDVKMKEKGDIPEGYSVSREKKERFSLILESASTNQTSMYLCASGVAGGVGYEQYFGPGTRLTVT.

This chain connects TRBV5-8 to TRBJ2-7; 10 nucleotides line up with TRBD2. The trim removed 1 base at V and 6 bases at J, leaving 7 bases unmatched. Germline loops: CDR1 SGHTS, CDR2 YDEGEE. This CDR3 spans 15 amino acids. The CDR3 protein is CASSLSGREFGEQYF. In DNA form, the CDR3 reads TGTGCCAGCAGCTTGAGCGGGAGGGAGTTCGGCGAGCAGTACTTC.

CDR3 sequence: CASRISDTGNTIYF. CDR3 DNA: TGCGCCAGCAGGATCAGTGATACTGGAAACACCATATATTTT. This chain uses TRBV5-1 with TRBJ1-3; D unresolved. The CDR3 sequence is 14 residues long. Deletions cut 5 bases from V and 2 bases from J, with 11 bases between. Germline V gene lookup returns CDR1 SGHRS and CDR2 YFSETQ.

The genes are TRBV23-1 and TRBJ1-5; 10 bases align to TRBD1. TRBV23-1 is an open reading frame whose function is uncertain. The CDR3 spans 20 residues. V lost 6 bases, J lost 0 bases, and 17 bases stayed unmatched. The CDR3 sequence is CASRKGPGTGEPYSNQPQHF. The CDR3 DNA reads TGCGCCAGCAGGAAGGGGCCCGGGACAGGGGAACCTTATAGCAATCAGCCCCAGCATTTT.

The rearrangement joins TRBV30 to TRBJ1-2; a weak D match, TRBD1 (5 bases). Germline V CDR1 and CDR2: GTSNPN, SVGIG (reference sequence). With 2 bases removed from V and 3 bases from J, the gap between germline ends came to 10 bases. This CDR3 has 13 amino acids. The CDR3 protein is CAWSQATDYGYTF. As DNA, the CDR3 is TGTGCCTGGAGTCAAGCGACAGACTATGGCTACACCTTC.

This chain joins TRBV5-1 and TRBJ2-7; tentative D call: TRBD2 (6 bases). CDR1 and CDR2 (germline): SGHRS, YFSETQ. The CDR3 extends over 16 amino acids. V was shortened by 4 bases and J by 4 bases, with 21 bases between the two germline ends. The CDR3 is CASSPRAGQVGYEQYF. The CDR3 DNA follows: TGCGCCAGCAGCCCGAGGGCGGGGCAGGTTGGTTACGAGCAGTACTTC.

V is TRBV25-1 and J is TRBJ2-7; the match to TRBD2 covers 14 bases. The CDR3 totals 18 residues. Germline lookup yields CDR1 MGHDK and CDR2 SYGVNS. V shed 9 bases, J shed 2 bases, and the junction held 15 bases outside the gene matches. The chain's CDR3 is CASQQSGGLAGETYEQYF. CDR3 nucleotide sequence: TGTGCCAGTCAACAAAGTGGGGGACTAGCGGGGGAAACCTACGAGCAGTACTTC.

The rearrangement uses TRBV9 and TRBJ1-4, with 11 nucleotides matching TRBD1. V gave up 2 bases and J gave up 4 bases; unmatched junction bases: 7. Germline-derived CDR1 and CDR2 are SGDLS and YYNGEE. The CDR3 extends over 17 amino acids. The CDR3 region has the DNA TGTGCCAGCAGCGTGGGACAGGGGGTTCCCCTTAATGAAAAACTGTTTTTT. It yields the protein CASSVGQGVPLNEKLFF.

This clone was picked up one time. This chain uses TRBV6-5 with TRBJ2-4; TRBD1 matches at 9 bases. V shed 4 bases, J shed 3 bases, and the junction held 7 bases outside the gene matches. The CDR3 loop spans 16 amino acids. Germline V lookup: CDR1 MNHEY, CDR2 SVGAGI. The CDR3 reads CASSSPGQGYKNIQYF. In DNA, the CDR3 is TGTGCCAGCAGTTCGCCGGGACAGGGCTACAAAAACATTCAGTACTTC.

The CDR3 DNA reads TGTGCCAGCAGTTTAAGACCCCCAGGGGCGGCAAATCAAGAGACCCAGTACTTC. It is translated as CASSLRPPGAANQETQYF. The chain couples TRBV27 to TRBJ2-5; possibly TRBD1 for D (6 bases). Germline lookup yields CDR1 MNHEY and CDR2 SMNVEV (reference sequence). V lost 2 bases and J 2 bases, leaving 21 bases between the germline ends. This CDR3 contains 18 residues.

The rearrangement links TRBV27 to TRBJ2-5; D may be TRBD1 (6 bases). This CDR3 comprises 14 residues. Trimming removed 3 bases at V and 5 bases at J, with 13 bases between. The germline V gene encodes CDR1 MNHEY and CDR2 SMNVEV (reference sequence). Written as DNA, the CDR3 is TGTGCCAGCAGTTTGGCTCAGAGGGGGGAGACCCAGTACTTC. Encoded protein: CASSLAQRGETQYF.

V usage is TRBV2 and J usage is TRBJ1-2; TRBD1 might be the D (5 bases). The V end was cut by 6 bases, the J end by 4 bases, with 12 bases between. Germline V CDR1 and CDR2: SNHLY, FYNNEI. The CDR3 extends over 13 amino acids. In DNA, the CDR3 is TGTGCCAGCAGCAGACAGAGTCCCTATGGCTACACCTTC. Translating it yields CASSRQSPYGYTF. Together with reference TRBV2 and TRBJ1-2, the CDR3 gives the full variable domain: EPEVTQTPSHQVTQMGQEVILRCVPISNHLYFYWYRQILGQKVEFLVSFYNNEISEKSEIFDDQFSVERPDGSNFTLKIRSTKLEDSAMYFCASSRQSPYGYTFGSGTRLTVV.

This sequence joins TRBV5-6 and TRBJ1-2; unclear D gene. The germline V gene has CDR1 SGHDT and CDR2 YYEEEE. V lost 4 bases to trimming and J lost 3 bases, with 10 bases between them. The CDR3 totals 13 residues. This chain's CDR3 is CASSPVGDYGYTF. The CDR3 DNA reads TGTGCCAGCAGCCCAGTAGGAGACTATGGCTACACCTTC.

The chain uses TRBV6-5 and TRBJ2-3; 7 nucleotides line up with TRBD2. With V trimmed by 7 bases and J by 3 bases, 10 bases remained unmatched. Germline CDR1 reads MNHEY; CDR2 reads SVGAGI. The CDR3 is 15 residues long. For the CDR3, the DNA is TGTGCCAGCAAGATAAAGGGAGGGAGAACAGATACGCAGTATTTT. This translates into CASKIKGGRTDTQYF.

V is TRBV27 and J is TRBJ2-3; the match to TRBD2 covers 9 bases. Germline V CDR1 and CDR2: MNHEY, SMNVEV (reference sequence). The V gene end was trimmed by 8 bases and the J gene end by 1 base; junction bases not matched to a gene: 16. The CDR3 has 18 residues. The CDR3 loop reads CASRRWTAGGQGTDTQYF. For the CDR3, the DNA is TGTGCCAGCCGTCGGTGGACGGCGGGGGGGCAGGGCACAGATACGCAGTATTTT.

This clone was seen a single time. This chain joins TRBV4-2 and TRBJ1-1; the D is unclear. This CDR3 is 15 amino acids long. The V gene's germline CDR1 is LGHNA and CDR2 YNFKEQ. V was shortened by 0 bases and J by 0 bases, with 8 bases between the two germline ends. The CDR3 region is CASSQERAVNTEAFF. In nucleotides, the CDR3 is TGTGCCAGCAGCCAAGAGAGGGCGGTGAACACTGAAGCTTTCTTT.

The chain couples TRBV28 to TRBJ1-6; D not resolved. The CDR3 sequence is 12 residues long. Germline values: CDR1 MDHEN, CDR2 SYDVKM. V lost 3 bases, J lost 14 bases, and 11 bases lay in between. The DNA of the CDR3 is TGTGCCAGCAGTTTGGCGGCAGCCGCCCTCCACTTT. Its protein product is CASSLAAAALHF.

This chain links TRBV19 with TRBJ1-4, with a tentative D call TRBD1 (5 bases). The CDR3 is 14 residues long. CDR1 and CDR2 from the germline V gene are LNHDA and SQIVND (reference sequence). V lost 7 bases, J lost 10 bases, and 19 bases lay in between. The CDR3 DNA sequence: TGTGCCAGTACCCTCCCGGGGGAGTCAGGAAAACTGTTTTTT. As protein: CASTLPGESGKLFF.

The chain is built from TRBV7-9 and TRBJ2-2; D is ambiguous. The germline V and J ends were trimmed by 6 bases and 8 bases, with 16 bases remaining between them. CDR1 and CDR2 from the germline V gene are SEHNR and FQNEAQ (reference sequence). The CDR3 contains 14 residues. CDR3 bases: TGTGCCAGCAGTCCACGCACGGGTCCGGGGGAGCTGTTTTTT. Translation: CASSPRTGPGELFF.

The gene calls are TRBV27 and TRBJ1-4; the D is unclear. V was trimmed by 2 bases and J by 1 base, leaving 5 bases between them. Germline V gene lookup returns CDR1 MNHEY and CDR2 SMNVEV (reference sequence). This CDR3 has 14 residues. CDR3 coding DNA: TGTGCCAGCAGTTTAGAGGGAACTAATGAAAAACTGTTTTTT. It specifies CASSLEGTNEKLFF.

The chain links TRBV19 to TRBJ1-5, with D possibly being TRBD1 (5 bases). The CDR3 contains 16 residues. Germline V gene lookup returns CDR1 LNHDA and CDR2 SQIVND (reference sequence). Between the trimmed V and J ends, which lost 5 bases and 4 bases, there was a span of 18 bases. The CDR3 nucleotides are TGTGCCAGTAGTCCTCGGGACTCAAGCAGGAATCAGCCCCAGCATTTT. The encoded protein is CASSPRDSSRNQPQHF.

This clone was detected a few times. This chain uses TRBV3-1 (or the pseudogene TRBV3-2) with TRBJ2-2; TRBD1 matches 8 bases. Per germline, CDR1 LGHDT and CDR2 YNNKEL (reference sequence). V trimming: 5 bases; J trimming: 2 bases; junction bases outside the gene matches: 4. CDR3 length: 15 residues. Here the CDR3 reads CASSLDRDNTGELFF. CDR3 nucleotides: TGTGCCAGCAGCTTGGACAGGGACAACACCGGGGAGCTGTTTTTT.

In the case of this clone: The junction differs from germline at one of its ends, possibly a read error. The V call is TRBV6-5, the J call TRBJ2-2; 9 bases align to TRBD1. This CDR3 has 16 residues. CDR1 is MNHEY, CDR2 SVGAGI, per germline. The CDR3 DNA reads TGTGCCAGCAGTTTGCTCGGGACAGGGAACCCCGGGGAGCTGTTTTTT. It encodes CASSLLGTGNPGELFF.

This clone has just one count. The genes are TRBV20-1 and TRBJ2-5, with TRBD1 matching over 7 bases. Per the germline V gene, CDR1 is DFQATT and CDR2 is SNEGSKA (reference sequence). J lost 3 bases, V lost 3 bases, and 10 bases had no gene match. This CDR3 region has 15 residues. CDR3 in DNA: TGCAGTGCTAGTCAACAGGGGAATTCTAAAGAGACCCAGTACTTC. Encoded protein: CSASQQGNSKETQYF.

This chain uses TRBV11-3 with TRBJ1-1; D not certain. CDR1 SGHNT and CDR2 YENEEA come from the germline V gene. V lost 0 bases and J lost 8, with 10 bases in between. This CDR3 has 13 amino acids. CDR3 DNA: TGTGCCAGCAGCTTAGATCCGGGCGGGGAAGCTTTCTTT. Amino acid sequence: CASSLDPGGEAFF.